The 2 T cell receptor beta chains in this list originate from one sample, sequenced in a study of identical twins. A single record per CDR3 protein comes from TCRdb applying MiXCR to the 5' RACE reads. The data show approximately 470,000 distinct CDR3 sequences, approximately 15% seen once. These same records also appear under a second study, on yellow fever vaccine responses in identical twins.

Sequencing was performed on CD4+ T cells sorted from blood. These receptors all stem from a woman aged 18-30 years in good health.

The V and J genes are TRBV7-9 and TRBJ1-2; 7 nucleotides agree with TRBD1. Germline values: CDR1 SEHNR, CDR2 FQNEAQ (reference sequence). The CDR3 spans 14 residues. Germline trimming cut 6 bases from V and 5 bases from J; bases unmatched to any gene: 9. CDR3 DNA sequence: TGTGCCAGCAGTCCCGACAGGGACTATTATGGCTACACCTTC. Protein product: CASSPDRDYYGYTF. Using reference TRBV7-9 and TRBJ1-2 for the parts outside the CDR3, the full variable domain is DTGVSQNPRHKITKRGQNVTFRCDPISEHNRLYWYRQTLGQGPEFLTYFQNEAQLEKSRLLSDRFSAERPKGSFSTLEIQRTEQGDSAMYLCASSPDRDYYGYTFGSGTRLTVV.

This clonotype was counted at least ten times. The chain employs TRBV12-3 or TRBV12-4 and TRBJ1-4; D unresolved. V gave up 5 bases and J gave up 4 bases, with 8 bases separating them. The CDR3 is 13 amino acids. CDR3 in DNA: TGTGCCAGCAGTCGGACCTATAATGAAAAACTGTTTTTT. Protein product: CASSRTYNEKLFF.